These 22 T cell receptor beta chains came from one sample sequenced in a study of Tregs in tolerant kidney transplant recipients. Antigens of these TCRs are unknown. TCRdb's copy holds only in-frame clones and misses some; the assay was immunoSEQ multiplex PCR. Of some 15,000 clones listed, less than 80% are singletons. The sequencing input was Tregs from blood cultured with allogeneic cells. Receptors originate from a human donor in good health.

Details on this clone: Other nucleotide sequences from this sample produce the same CDR3. The rearrangement joins TRBV6-5 to TRBJ2-7, with D perhaps matching TRBD2 (7 bases). CDR1 is MNHEY and CDR2 is SVGAGI in the germline V gene. This CDR3 is 12 amino acids long. The germline V and J ends were trimmed by 5 bases and 6 bases, with 11 bases remaining between them. CDR3 DNA: TGTGCCAGCAGTCGGGGGGCGGGCGAGCAGTACTTC. The encoded protein is CASSRGAGEQYF.

The gene calls are TRBV25-1 and TRBJ1-1, with 10 positions matching TRBD1. V gave up 4 bases and J gave up 12 bases; unmatched junction bases: 11. This CDR3 has 14 residues. Germline values: CDR1 MGHDK, CDR2 SYGVNS. CDR3 region: CASSVRRTGGSTFF. DNA for the CDR3: TGTGCCAGCAGTGTACGAAGGACAGGGGGTTCGACTTTCTTT.

This chain uses TRBV9 with TRBJ2-7; D might be TRBD1 or TRBD2, each matching 5 bases. The V and J ends lost 3 bases and 2 bases respectively, with 18 bases between them. Germline values: CDR1 SGDLS, CDR2 YYNGEE. The CDR3 extends over 16 amino acids. The CDR3 bases are TGTGCCAGCAGCGCAACCCCGTCGGGACCTCCCTACGAGCAGTACTTC. As protein: CASSATPSGPPYEQYF.

The chain is built from TRBV6-1 and TRBJ2-7; D gene uncertain. The CDR3 sequence is 13 residues long. Germline assignment: CDR1 MNHNS and CDR2 SASEGT. Trimming removed 2 bases from V and 2 bases from J, with 7 bases in between. The CDR3 is CASSEYRAYEQYF. Written as DNA, the CDR3 is TGTGCCAGCAGTGAATATAGGGCCTACGAGCAGTACTTC.

The chain joins TRBV7-2 to TRBJ2-5; D remains unclear. The V and J ends lost 3 bases and 5 bases respectively, with 10 bases between them. Germline V gene data show CDR1 as SGHTA and CDR2 as FQGNSA. CDR3 length: 13 amino acids. The CDR3 sequence is CASSFDSGETQYF. For the CDR3, the DNA is TGTGCCAGCAGCTTTGACTCCGGCGAGACCCAGTACTTC.

This clone was recorded a few times. The J gene is TRBJ1-4, the V gene TRBV9; the D is unclear. The CDR3 sequence is 12 residues long. V lost 0 bases to trimming and J lost 10 bases, with 7 bases between them. Germline CDR1 SGDLS, CDR2 YYNGEE. DNA of the CDR3: TGTGCCAGCAGCGTAGATGAGGGAAAACTGTTTTTT. Amino acid sequence: CASSVDEGKLFF.

This clone was seen once. The chain couples TRBV19 to TRBJ2-6; 8 positions agree with TRBD1. The V gene's germline CDR1 is LNHDA and CDR2 SQIVND (reference sequence). The CDR3 contains 17 residues. V gave up 8 bases and J gave up 0 bases; unmatched junction bases: 9. DNA of the CDR3: TGTGCCAGTCGCCTAACAGGGGGAAACTCTGGGGCCAACGTCCTGACTTTC. It yields the protein CASRLTGGNSGANVLTF.

A single count supports this clone. The V call is TRBV6-5, the J call TRBJ2-7; perhaps TRBD2 as D (5 bases). This CDR3 comprises 12 residues. Germline lookup yields CDR1 MNHEY and CDR2 SVGAGI. V lost 5 bases and J lost 5, with 10 bases in between. CDR3 in amino acids: CASSRGSHEQYF. CDR3 DNA: TGTGCCAGCAGTAGAGGGTCCCACGAGCAGTACTTC.

The chain uses TRBV6-1 and TRBJ2-1; a possible D gene is TRBD1 (6 bases). Per the germline V gene, CDR1 is MNHNS and CDR2 is SASEGT. CDR3 length equals 14 residues. The germline V and J ends were trimmed by 2 bases and 5 bases, with 10 bases remaining between them. CDR3 amino acids: CASSEQDRNNEQFF. DNA for the CDR3: TGTGCCAGCAGTGAACAGGACAGAAACAATGAGCAGTTCTTC.

This clone was detected only a few times. The chain employs TRBV7-2 and TRBJ2-5; possible D gene TRBD2, 5 bases. With 4 bases removed from V and 5 bases from J, the gap between germline ends came to 14 bases. There are 14 residues in the CDR3. The germline V gene has CDR1 SGHTA and CDR2 FQGNSA. The CDR3 reads CASSSVAGIETQYF. The CDR3 DNA reads as TGTGCCAGCAGCTCAGTGGCGGGTATTGAGACCCAGTACTTC.

The chain joins TRBV7-2 to TRBJ2-5; TRBD1 matches at 7 bases. The CDR3 runs 15 residues. V gave up 5 bases and J gave up 4 bases; unmatched junction bases: 10. Germline CDR1 SGHTA, CDR2 FQGNSA. CDR3 sequence: CASSQPWAGGETQYF. The CDR3 DNA reads as TGTGCCAGCAGCCAACCCTGGGCAGGGGGAGAGACCCAGTACTTC.

This clone appeared a few times. V usage is TRBV14 and J usage is TRBJ1-1; no reliable D call. CDR3 length: 13 amino acids. V was cut by 4 bases and J by 5 bases, with 11 bases left in between. Germline CDR1 is SGHDN and CDR2 is FVKESK. The CDR3 protein is CASSRLGRTEAFF. For the CDR3, the DNA is TGTGCCAGCAGCCGACTAGGTAGGACTGAAGCTTTCTTT. The whole variable domain, remainder taken from reference TRBV14 and TRBJ1-1, is EAGVTQFPSHSVIEKGQTVTLRCDPISGHDNLYWYRRVMGKEIKFLLHFVKESKQDESGMPNNRFLAERTGGTYSTLKVQPAELEDSGVYFCASSRLGRTEAFFGQGTRLTVV.

This clone has a single count. This chain connects TRBV29-1 to TRBJ2-4; TRBD1 aligns across 7 bases. The CDR3 consists of 15 residues. The V segment lost 4 bases and the J segment 1 base; nucleotides outside the gene matches: 7. Germline V CDR1 and CDR2: SQVTM, ANQGSEA. This chain's CDR3 is CSVVQGEMAKNIQYF. The CDR3 nucleotides are TGCAGCGTTGTGCAGGGGGAGATGGCCAAAAACATTCAGTACTTC.

The V call is TRBV7-2, the J call TRBJ2-7; 7 bases are a match to TRBD2. With 5 bases clipped from V and 9 bases from J, the junction kept 10 bases outside the gene matches. CDR1 and CDR2 (germline): SGHTA, FQGNSA. This CDR3 comprises 13 residues. The chain's CDR3 is CASSPESGVSQYF. As DNA, the CDR3 is TGTGCCAGCAGCCCCGAGAGCGGGGTCTCGCAGTACTTC.

The gene calls are TRBV11-2 and TRBJ2-2, with 7 positions matching TRBD1. Trimming took 4 bases from V and 4 from J; bases not matched to a gene: 0. Germline loops: CDR1 SGHAT, CDR2 FQNNGV. The CDR3 contains 13 residues. CDR3 DNA: TGTGCCAGCAGCTCAGGGGGCACCGGGGAGCTGTTTTTT. Translated, it gives CASSSGGTGELFF.

J is TRBJ2-7 and V is TRBV2; no definite D call. V was shortened by 6 bases and J by 5 bases, with 8 bases between the two germline ends. The germline V gene has CDR1 SNHLY and CDR2 FYNNEI. CDR3 length equals 11 residues. The CDR3 region is CASSPHDEQYF. CDR3 sequence (DNA): TGTGCCAGCAGCCCGCACGACGAGCAGTACTTC.

This clone was picked up a small number of times. CDR3 sequence: CASSQVGAGSYEQYF. CDR3 nucleotides: TGTGCCAGCAGCCAAGTCGGGGCCGGCTCCTACGAGCAGTACTTC. The gene calls are TRBV4-2 and TRBJ2-7; the D gene could be TRBD1 or TRBD2 (5 bases each). Germline V gives CDR1 LGHNA, CDR2 YNFKEQ. V was pared by 1 base and J by 0 bases, with 10 bases between. This CDR3 has 15 residues.

The gene calls are TRBV5-1 and TRBJ2-1, with unresolved D. This CDR3 contains 12 residues. Trimming stripped 2 bases from V and 9 bases from J, with 9 bases between. The germline V gene encodes CDR1 SGHRS and CDR2 YFSETQ. This CDR3 is CASSFHSSEQFF. The CDR3 nucleotides read TGCGCCAGCAGCTTCCACTCCAGTGAGCAGTTCTTC.

The rearrangement joins TRBV14 to TRBJ1-2; D is perhaps TRBD1 (5 bases). Germline V gives CDR1 SGHDN, CDR2 FVKESK. The ends were cut back, 2 bases at V and 2 bases at J, with 15 bases in the middle. The CDR3 has 16 amino acids. The CDR3 loop reads CASSQRGGALNYGYTF. The CDR3 nucleotides are TGTGCCAGCAGCCAACGGGGGGGAGCGCTCAACTATGGCTACACCTTC.

In this sample, this clone is medium-sized. The chain has TRBV5-1 and TRBJ1-4, with D possibly TRBD1 on 5 matching bases. Trimming shortened V by 4 bases and J by 8 bases, and 15 bases separated the two germline ends. CDR3 length equals 14 residues. Looked up from germline, CDR1 is SGHRS and CDR2 is YFSETQ. CDR3 bases: TGCGCCAGCAGCCCAAGGGGTACAGGCGAAAAACTGTTTTTT. Its protein is CASSPRGTGEKLFF.

V and J are TRBV9 and TRBJ1-3, with D possibly TRBD1 on 6 matching bases. V lost 5 bases to trimming and J lost 0 bases, with 12 bases between them. The CDR3 extends over 15 amino acids. Germline CDR1 is SGDLS and CDR2 is YYNGEE. The CDR3 DNA reads as TGTGCCAGCAGTGAAACAGGGAGCTCTGGAAACACCATATATTTT. Protein product: CASSETGSSGNTIYF.

The chain recombines TRBV10-3 with TRBJ2-5; D is undetermined. Trimming took off 2 bases at V and 4 bases at J, with 11 bases between the two ends. Germline V gene sequence: CDR1 ENHRY, CDR2 SYGVKD. This CDR3 is built from 14 residues. The CDR3 protein is CAISEVRRRETQYF. The CDR3 nucleotides are TGTGCCATCAGTGAGGTCAGAAGGCGAGAGACCCAGTACTTC.